The T cell receptor (beta chain) described here comes from a study of T cells in Graves' hyperthyroidism and ophthalmopathy. In its sample, this clonotype was seen many times. TCR beta CDR3 regions were amplified from RNA. First-round RT-PCR with HTBI primers amplified the TCR CDR3 region. TCRdb fed the multiplex PCR reads into MiXCR, producing one record per CDR3 protein. The sample carries 410,000 or so distinct CDR3 sequences, about 15% recorded once. The CDR3 sequence is 14 residues long. Trimming took off 2 bases at V and 4 bases at J, with 12 bases between the two ends. The sample was blood. The chain employs TRBV12-3 or TRBV12-4 and TRBJ2-7; D is unclear. The source is a man aged 18 to 29 with Graves' ophthalmopathy. The CDR3 DNA reads as TGTGCCAGCAGTTTAAAAGGTAGCTTATACGAGCAGTACTTC. Encoded protein: CASSLKGSLYEQYF.